The TCR beta chain under discussion was sequenced for a study of T-cell memory formation after mild COVID-19. Study at large: Each donor largely had its own TCR clusters.

Study outcomes and limitations: Among clones peaking at day 37 in the second wave, SARS-CoV-2 specificity remained unconfirmed.

To note about this clonotype: Its antigen is as yet unknown.

The CDR3 spans 13 residues. Between the trimmed V and J ends, which lost 5 bases and 7 bases, there was a span of 14 bases. CDR1 is MNHEY, CDR2 SVGAGI, per germline. With constant-segment primers, 5'RACE yielded cDNA libraries of TCR alpha and TCR beta that carried sample barcodes and UMIs. TCRdb reanalysed the 5' RACE reads using MiXCR and keeps one entry per CDR3 protein. The top ten clones hold 8.4% of a sample with hundreds of thousands of distinct CDR3 sequences, 20% to 25% of them seen once. The sequencing input was PBMCs or a T cell subset sorted from them (not recorded which). The gene calls are TRBV6-5 and TRBJ1-2, with TRBD1 as a possible D gene (5 bases). This receptor was obtained from an adult woman who had mild COVID-19 (a few samples of this study predate the infection). Cell type and time point are not known. The CDR3: CASSLRVGSGYTF. The CDR3 DNA sequence: TGTGCCAGCAGTCTCAGGGTTGGGAGTGGCTACACCTTC.